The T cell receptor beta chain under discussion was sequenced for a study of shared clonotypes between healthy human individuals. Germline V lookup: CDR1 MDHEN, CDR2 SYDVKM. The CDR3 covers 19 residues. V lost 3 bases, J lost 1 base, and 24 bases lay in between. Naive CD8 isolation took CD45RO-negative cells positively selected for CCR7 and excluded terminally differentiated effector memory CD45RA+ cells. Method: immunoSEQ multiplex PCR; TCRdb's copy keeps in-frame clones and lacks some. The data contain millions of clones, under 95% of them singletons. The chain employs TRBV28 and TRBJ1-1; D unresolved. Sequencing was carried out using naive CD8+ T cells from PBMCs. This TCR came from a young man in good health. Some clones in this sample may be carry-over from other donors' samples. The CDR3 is CASSFPTRIDQIRNTEAFF. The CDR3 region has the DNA TGTGCCAGCAGTTTTCCCACTAGAATCGATCAGATAAGGAACACTGAAGCTTTCTTT.